These T cell receptor beta chains were read from a single sample in a study of blood T cell repertoires in COVID-19. The data were produced by immunoSEQ multiplex PCR, yet TCRdb's version contains in-frame clones alone and is incomplete. The sample consists of around 700,000 clones, 70% to 90% of them appearing once. The sequenced material came from peripheral blood. The receptors come from a young woman with acute or convalescent COVID-19. Each CDR3 is given with its conserved first and last residue. A D gene is named only where the DNA matches it firmly. Clone size, where shown, is once, few, many, or a class for clones that have expanded.

V,D,length,size,J,DNA,CDR3
TRBV4-3,TRBD1,15,once,TRBJ2-2,TGCGCCAGCAGCCAAGTCGGACAGGGATCCGGGGAGCTGTTTTTT,CASSQVGQGSGELFF
TRBV7-9,.,12,.,TRBJ1-1,TGTGCCAGCAGCTTATCGTGGGAGGAAGCTTTCTTT,CASSLSWEEAFF
TRBV6-2/TRBV6-3,.,12,.,TRBJ2-1,TGTGCCAGCAGTGCGCAGGGAAATGAGCAGTTCTTC,CASSAQGNEQFF
TRBV4-1,.,15,.,TRBJ1-2,TGCGCCAGCAGCCAAGATCTTATCGTCCCCTATGGCTACACCTTC,CASSQDLIVPYGYTF
TRBV7-2,TRBD1,17,.,TRBJ2-3,TGTGCCAGCAGCAGGCGGGGATCGGGACAGGGTTTAAATACGCAGTATTTT,CASSRRGSGQGLNTQYF
TRBV7-2,.,15,.,TRBJ2-7,TGTGCCAGCAGCTTAGACGCCAGCGTCTTCCGTGAGCAGTACTTC,CASSLDASVFREQYF
TRBV4-3,TRBD1,15,.,TRBJ1-1,TGCGCCAGCAGCCGATCAACAGGGGATGACACTGAAGCTTTCTTT,CASSRSTGDDTEAFF
TRBV11-2,TRBD1,19,.,TRBJ2-2,TGTGCCAGCAGCTCAGCATGGGACAGGGGGCGCATACCCACCGGGGAGCTGTTTTTT,CASSSAWDRGRIPTGELFF
TRBV12-5,TRBD1,12,few,TRBJ1-1,TGTGCTACACAGGGGGGGCACACTGAAGCTTTCTTT,CATQGGHTEAFF
TRBV7-2,TRBD1,15,few,TRBJ2-7,TGTGCCAGCAGCTCGCGCCGGGACAGAACCTACGAGCAGTACTTC,CASSSRRDRTYEQYF
TRBV30,.,14,once,TRBJ1-1,TGTGCCTGGGCACCCGGACAGTTGAACACTGAAGCTTTCTTT,CAWAPGQLNTEAFF
TRBV2,.,13,.,TRBJ1-1,TGTGCCAGCTCCCAGTTTCGGAACACTGAAGCTTTCTTT,CASSQFRNTEAFF
TRBV7-2,.,14,.,TRBJ1-1,TGTGCCAGCATTCCACAGGGAACGAACACTGAAGCTTTCTTT,CASIPQGTNTEAFF
TRBV9,.,14,many,TRBJ1-2,TGTGCCAGCAGCGATTACGGCAGGGTCGATGGCTACACCTTC,CASSDYGRVDGYTF
TRBV5-1,.,16,few,TRBJ1-2,TGCGCCAGCAGCTCTAATACCATGACAGGCGTGGGCGGCTACACCTTC,CASSSNTMTGVGGYTF
TRBV6-5,.,15,.,TRBJ2-2,TGTGCCATCCTCCGGGATCCTCCCTTTTTCGGGGAGCTGTTTTTT,CAILRDPPFFGELFF
TRBV9,TRBD1,15,.,TRBJ2-7,TGTGCCAGCAGCGTCGGACAGGGGCTAGCCTACGAGCAGTACTTC,CASSVGQGLAYEQYF
TRBV6-1,.,14,few,TRBJ1-2,TGTGCCAGCAGTGAAGGGGAGGGTTACTATGGCTACACCTTC,CASSEGEGYYGYTF
TRBV7-9,.,15,.,TRBJ2-7,TGTGCCAGCAGCTTAAAAGACAGGTCTGTCGACGAGCAGTACTTC,CASSLKDRSVDEQYF
TRBV2,TRBD1,17,once,TRBJ1-5,TGTGCCAGCAGTGAAGGGGGGGGACAGGGCCTCCGGCAGCCCCAGCATTTT,CASSEGGGQGLRQPQHF
TRBV6-5,.,13,.,TRBJ2-1,TGTGCCAGCGGGCCAGGGAGGAGTTGGGAGCAGTTCTTC,CASGPGRSWEQFF
TRBV6-5,TRBD1,14,few,TRBJ1-5,TGTGCCAGCAGACAGGGGAGTTTGAATCAGCCCCAGCATTTT,CASRQGSLNQPQHF
TRBV9,.,15,.,TRBJ2-3,TGTGCCAGCAGCCCCCAAGGAGCACCCACAGATACGCAGTATTTT,CASSPQGAPTDTQYF
TRBV18,.,13,.,TRBJ1-2,TGTGCCAGCTCACCATTCAGTAACTATGGCTACACCTTC,CASSPFSNYGYTF
TRBV24-1,TRBD1,15,.,TRBJ1-2,TGTGCCACCAGTGACGATGCGGGACAGGGGCTTGGCTACACCTTC,CATSDDAGQGLGYTF
TRBV2,TRBD2,15,.,TRBJ2-3,TGTGCCACCCTCTGGCTAGCGGGGGGGCTAGATACGCAGTATTTT,CATLWLAGGLDTQYF
TRBV25-1,.,15,.,TRBJ1-2,TGTGCCAGCAGTGAATCCCTGACAGGAGCCTATGGCTACACCTTC,CASSESLTGAYGYTF
TRBV3-1/TRBV3-2,.,14,.,TRBJ1-3,TGTGCCAGCAGCCAAGAGGCGGGGAGAAACACCATATATTTT,CASSQEAGRNTIYF
TRBV5-1,.,14,.,TRBJ2-6,TGCGCCAGCAGCCCTTTAGTTGGGGCCAACGTCCTGACTTTC,CASSPLVGANVLTF
TRBV27,.,10,.,TRBJ1-1,TGTGTATCGGGGAACACTGAAGCTTTCTTT,CVSGNTEAFF
TRBV30,TRBD1,13,.,TRBJ2-7,TGTGCTTCGGACAGGGAAGTAGGTGGCGAGCAGTACTTC,CASDREVGGEQYF
TRBV5-1,TRBD1,15,.,TRBJ2-7,TGCGCCAGCAGCTTGGGGACAGGGTTTCGCTACGAGCAGTACTTC,CASSLGTGFRYEQYF
TRBV7-2,TRBD2,15,.,TRBJ2-1,TGTGCCAGCACCTTAGGCGGGGGGCTCGACAATGAGCAGTTCTTC,CASTLGGGLDNEQFF
TRBV30,.,15,.,TRBJ1-2,TGTGCCTGGAGTGTACACTCAACAGGGTTGTTTGGCTACACCTTC,CAWSVHSTGLFGYTF
TRBV21-1,.,13,.,TRBJ1-4,TGTGCCAGCAGCACCGAAGGAGGAGAAAAACTGTTTTTT,CASSTEGGEKLFF
TRBV5-5,.,15,.,TRBJ2-6,TGTGCCAGCAGCCTAGTCGGGGTTGGGGCCAACGTCCTGACTTTC,CASSLVGVGANVLTF
TRBV15,TRBD1,16,few,TRBJ1-2,TGTGCCACCAGCAGGCAGGGGACAGCAGCTAACTATGGCTACACCTTC,CATSRQGTAANYGYTF
TRBV6-5,.,14,.,TRBJ1-2,TGTGCCAGCACCCCAGCGGCCGAACCCTATGGCTACACCTTC,CASTPAAEPYGYTF
TRBV5-1,.,15,.,TRBJ2-1,TGCGCCAGCAGCTTTCAGGGGAGCGACTACAATGAGCAGTTCTTC,CASSFQGSDYNEQFF
TRBV5-5,.,14,.,TRBJ2-7,TGTGCCAGCAGCTGGGGGACAATAACGGGGGAGCAGTACTTC,CASSWGTITGEQYF
TRBV19,TRBD1,15,.,TRBJ1-2,TGTGCCAGTAGTATAGGACAGGGATCAGCCTATGGCTACACCTTC,CASSIGQGSAYGYTF
TRBV5-5,TRBD1,16,.,TRBJ1-1,TGTGCCAGCAGCCGGGACAGGGGGCGAGGGGACACTGAAGCTTTCTTT,CASSRDRGRGDTEAFF
TRBV11-3,.,13,.,TRBJ1-1,TGTGCCAGCAGCCTAACAGTGAACACTGAAGCTTTCTTT,CASSLTVNTEAFF
TRBV24-1,TRBD2,16,.,TRBJ2-7,TGTGCCACCAGTGACCCCGGGGTAGCGGGGGCCTACGAGCAGTACTTC,CATSDPGVAGAYEQYF
TRBV6-5,TRBD1,13,.,TRBJ1-4,TGTGCCAGTCGGACAGGGTCTAATGAAAAACTGTTTTTT,CASRTGSNEKLFF
TRBV10-3,TRBD1,16,.,TRBJ1-2,TGTGCCATCAGTGATCGGGAGACAGGGGTGGTTCGTATCTACACCTTC,CAISDRETGVVRIYTF
TRBV24-1,.,14,.,TRBJ2-1,TGTGCCACCAGCCGTGATCGACAGGCCAATGAGCAGTTCTTC,CATSRDRQANEQFF
TRBV19,TRBD1,18,.,TRBJ1-5,TGTGCCAGTAGTATTTGGGGCAAAACCCTAACAGGGGGTCAGCCCCAGCATTTT,CASSIWGKTLTGGQPQHF
TRBV24-1,TRBD1,16,.,TRBJ2-1,TGTGCCACCAGTGAGGTGGGACAGGCGGGTTGGGATGAGCAGTTCTTC,CATSEVGQAGWDEQFF
TRBV7-9,TRBD1,16,.,TRBJ2-5,TGTGCCAGCAGCTTAGGTCATTCAGGGGGAAAAGAGACCCAGTACTTC,CASSLGHSGGKETQYF
TRBV5-1,.,14,.,TRBJ2-3,TGCGCCAGCAGCTTGAAGGCAGGATCAGATACGCAGTATTTT,CASSLKAGSDTQYF
TRBV7-2,.,13,.,TRBJ1-5,TGTGCCAGCAGCTCCCCCGGCAATCAGCCCCAGCATTTT,CASSSPGNQPQHF
TRBV12-5,TRBD1,13,.,TRBJ2-1,TGTGCTAGTGGTACCAGGGGGCTCGATGAGCAGTTCTTC,CASGTRGLDEQFF
TRBV29-1,.,13,.,TRBJ1-5,TGCAGCGTTGAATACAGGTCTGGGCAGCCCCAGCATTTT,CSVEYRSGQPQHF
TRBV19,.,15,.,TRBJ2-2,TGTGCCAGTAGTATACTCCAGGGGTCCACCGGGGAGCTGTTTTTT,CASSILQGSTGELFF
TRBV30,.,16,.,TRBJ1-2,TGTGCCTGGCTCCCAGACCCGAGGGCTATTGGCGGAGGCTACACCTTC,CAWLPDPRAIGGGYTF